This T cell receptor (beta chain) was found in a study of blood T cells in healthy people across ages (dated by TCRdb to about 2015). As for the study more broadly: Template switching captured roughly one uniquely barcoded TCR beta cDNA molecule per two T cells in model experiments. To track age-related changes in TCR beta repertoire diversity, the study relied on deep sequencing normalized with unique cDNA molecular identifiers. The donors were split into four age groups: young (average around 15 years), middle-aged (around 37), aged (approximately 60) and long-lived (roughly 77). To avoid experimental bias, donors of different ages were distributed randomly across sequencing lanes. The study analyzed two additional independent replicas of 1 million unique cDNA reads from the same blood draw for two donors, one aged 18 to 29 and one aged 80 or older. Overall study results and their limits: Estimates of total diversity based on one million sequenced T cells were considered lower bounds and underestimates. Because donor CMV infection status was unknown, age-related changes in expanded clonotypes were potentially confounded. Since profiling was done on bulk unsorted PBMCs, naive and antigen-experienced compartments could not be conclusively compared. Observed TCR beta diversity per million T cells fell roughly linearly with age, and a significant reduction was already apparent by age around 44. The long-lived group showed more naive CD4+ T cells, fewer expanded clones and increased TCR diversity than the aged group, suggesting age selection. A strong correlation was found between observed TCR beta diversity and the percentage of naive T cells measured by flow cytometry.

In its sample, this clonotype was seen a few times. This receptor's antigen is unknown. Per-base quality was not reported, and no clone a single base away is much larger than it. V ends up 7 bases short and J 7 bases short, with an unmatched junction base count of 9. CDR1 and CDR2 are drawn from the germline V gene: MDHEN, SYDVKM. Reading from cysteine to phenylalanine, the CDR3 counts 14 amino acids. Here the CDR3 DNA is all that survives: 42 bases in frame from base 1. Library prep was done by 5' RACE. Instrument on record: Illumina HiSeq 2500. A second PCR of 7 to 11 cycles was performed with a sample-barcoded 5' primer and a J-beta primer mix. A template-switch 5' adaptor carrying 12 random nucleotides introduced a unique molecular identifier onto each TCR beta cDNA molecule. Each sample yielded at least 3 million CDR3-containing paired-end reads. The Mint cDNA synthesis kit, primed by a TRBC-specific oligonucleotide, was used to synthesize first-strand cDNA from all RNA. Following uracil-DNA glycosylase treatment, a first 18-cycle PCR with universal primers M1SS and BC2_uni_R was performed on all cDNA. Processing in the source paper ran as follows. Each sample was normalized by randomly selecting 1 million high-quality reads, each carrying a distinct molecular identifier. Instead of being binned into consensus sequences, reads with shared molecular identifiers were discarded. CDR3 identification, clonotype clustering and error correction used MiTCR with a Q25 quality threshold and the strictest error-elimination algorithm. A nonparametric unseen species model with Euler transformation was used to estimate lower-bound total TCR beta diversity. TCRdb handled the public reads itself, with Q25 trimming in fastp and clone calling in MiXCR, and kept productive beta chains. Merged by CDR3 protein, the rows form single entries marked with the most common genes and DNA. TCRdb, rather than the study authors, made the V and J calls. Recorded for this sample are about a million distinct CDR3 sequences; about 44% of them occurred a single time. The biggest ten clones account for around an eighth of the sample.

Donors were 30 to 45 systemically healthy Caucasian individuals from Russia aged roughly 6 to 100 years. Each donor gave about 10 milliliters of peripheral blood, drawn into EDTA-treated Vacutainer tubes. Ficoll-Paque density-gradient centrifugation was used to isolate PBMCs, with at least 7 million per sample. Total RNA, at least 5 micrograms per sample, was extracted from PBMCs with Trizol reagent. The percentages of naive CD45RAhigh/CD27high T cells were determined by flow cytometry on a PBMC aliquot from every donor. Sequencing was done on a sample of blood. The TCR originated in a man aged 30 to 39 in good health. Recombination linked TRBV28 to TRBJ1-4; the junction holds 7 bases that match TRBD1. The nucleotides read TGTGCCAGCACCCCCGGGACAGTTGGTGAAAAACTGTTTTTT. It is translated as CASTPGTVGEKLFF.